The T cell receptor beta chain described here comes from a study of cytomegalovirus exposure and HLA in healthy donors (TCRdb year 2017). As for the study more broadly: An earlier analysis of roughly 570 of the donors reported approximately 260 Gb of sequence data and 95 million to 120 million unique TCR beta sequences obtained from about 179 million T cells. Every repertoire in the discovery cohort had been generated on one and the same sequencing platform. Because of strong linkage in the cohort, roughly 5 DR-DQ haplotypes were treated as single units for association and clustering. Among the roughly 390 genotyped donors, under 90% belonged to the genetic ancestry cluster associated with self-reported Caucasian donors. The aim of the study was to test whether cataloging public T cell receptors could identify signatures of past pathogen exposure. Both class I and class II loci were covered by HLA typing, at four-digit resolution. The number of donors typed differed by locus, with roughly 629-640 for A, B, C, DRB1 and DQB1, around 560 for DQA1, over 600 for DPA1, and around 460 for DPB1. Donor age, sex, ethnicity and CMV serostatus were compiled together with the repertoire data. Rather than using new phenotypic data, the later analysis identified candidate immune exposures from TCR beta sequences and from how often those sequences occurred across donors. The study used immunosequencing to profile the T cell repertoires of 666 subjects and linked those repertoires to cytomegalovirus serostatus. In an earlier analysis of around 540 of the donors, high-throughput TCR beta sequencing was used to judge whether each TCR beta V gene segment behaved as functional or pseudogenic. To study patterns of TCR occurrence, a later analysis re-analyzed previously published TCR beta repertoires from 550 to 800 donors and added high-resolution HLA genotyping. A separate validation cohort of roughly 110 different subjects was used in addition to the roughly 640-subject first cohort. High-throughput TCR immunosequencing, statistical association of individual TCRs with disease status, and machine learning were combined to predict cytomegalovirus infection status. Genome-wide SNP genotypes for about 65% of the roughly 670 donors were used in a later genetic analysis, which treated that subset as a discovery cohort. Roughly 300 gigabases of sequencing data and around 88 million unique TCR sequences made up an early release that covered some 640 HLA-typed donors. Among 300 to 500 genotyped donors of the cohort, an average of about 240,000 unique TCR beta nucleotide sequences was sequenced per donor, of which about 18% were non-productive. Summary of the overall study and its limitations: Linkage disequilibrium might explain the correlated functional status among segregating V segments, but an unknown experimental factor could not be excluded. Compared with the approximately 670-donor mean, donors in an Asian-associated ancestry cluster had fewer N-insertions in productive TCRs, according to a later genetic analysis. In this cohort, only TCR beta chains were sequenced, and detectable features were limited by the absence of alpha or paired-chain data. Because HLA typing was unavailable for some donors at each locus, only the typed subset was used in association tests. A later analysis found that TCR association rates varied across HLA loci, with DRB1 alleles showing the most associated TCRs and HLA-C alleles the fewest. Most TCR sequences were observed very rarely across donors, whereas some public TCRs were present in many individuals. The presence/absence analyses assumed that sequencing depth was roughly uniform across donors, and that assumption may not be true. V-gene and J-gene trimming of TCR beta chains was associated with a missense DCLRE1C variant in a later genetic analysis, and the association was replicated in an independent cohort. Because the 87-base-pair reads could not distinguish some IMGT-functional V segments, including TRBV6-2 and TRBV6-3, those segments were excluded. The study gave a list of 150 to 200 TCR beta chains associated with cytomegalovirus. In an earlier analysis of under 600 of the donors, most TCR beta V segments were observed in productive rearrangements about 90% or about 30% of the time, broadly matching IMGT annotations. In both the original and validation cohorts, the classifier was reported to diagnose cytomegalovirus status with high specificity and sensitivity. Immune exposure information for the cohort was limited to CMV serostatus. A further reported finding was that TCR beta sequences accurately predicted the HLA-A and HLA-B alleles for most subjects in the first cohort. Because counts were too low, roughly 18 rarely observed V segments, including chromosome 9 orphons, were left out of the earlier analysis of over 550 of the donors. Several of the top co-occurrence clusters appeared to be linked to parvovirus B19, influenza, CMV and Epstein-Barr virus, according to a later analysis. Compared with equally common non-associated chains, HLA-associated TCR beta chains in a later analysis were more clonally expanded and had lower generation probabilities. Strong co-occurrence of HLA alleles, especially DR and DQ, made assigning TCR associations to individual alleles difficult. A cluster of highly shared sequence variants was judged likely to represent a technical artifact of the sequencing pipeline. At a false discovery rate of 0.05, a later analysis linked under 20,000 TCR beta sequences to specific HLA alleles. A later analysis found that most CMV-associated TCR beta chains appeared HLA-restricted, with HLA associations seemingly driven largely by CMV exposure. It was suggested by the authors that the approach could potentially be generalized to other disease states and immunological phenotypes. Three of the identified cytomegalovirus-associated TCR beta chains were confirmed in vitro to be specific for cytomegalovirus antigens.

Comments on this clone: Its antigen specificity is not known. No per-base quality is available; no much larger clone lies one base away.

The cohort consisted of approximately 670 healthy bone marrow donors. Cohort members were all nominally healthy when sampled, although unrecorded immune exposures were likely present. Of the approximately 610 cohort members, 250 to 300 had positive CMV serostatus and around 350 had negative CMV serostatus, and CMV serostatus was not recorded for the donor. A peripheral blood sample was collected from each donor, and TCR beta sequencing was performed on peripheral blood mononuclear cells. Genomic DNA extraction from the blood cell samples was performed with the Qiagen DNeasy Blood Extraction Kit. The germline V gene (reference sequence) provides CDR1 GTSNPN and CDR2 SVGIG. The CDR3 covers 15 residues, taking in both the cysteine and the phenylalanine. Just CDR3 DNA is preserved here, 45 bases in frame from base 1. V loses 6 bases, J loses 0 bases, and the germline ends lie 16 bases apart. Libraries came from the immunoSEQ multiplex PCR assay. A mixture of 60 forward primers for TCR Vbeta segments and 13 reverse primers for TCR Jbeta segments was used in the multiplex PCR. Amplification of the CDR3 region of rearranged TCR beta genes was performed with a multiplex PCR assay on genomic DNA. The Illumina HiSeq System was used to sequence the amplified TCR beta libraries as 87-base-pair reads. Concerning the study's data processing: A later analysis counted 65 million to 90 million unique TCR beta chains across the 700 or so repertoires, and roughly 9.9 million of these chains were shared by at least two donors. Raw reads were error-corrected and collapsed into unique sequences with a nearest-neighbor algorithm that merged closely related sequences to remove PCR and sequencing errors. V, D and J gene segments were assigned by aligning CDR3 sequences to IMGT reference sequences. For a sequence to be retained, a match of at least six nucleotides was required to both a V gene segment and a J gene segment. A rearrangement was called productive if the CDR3 had no stop codons and remained in frame with V and J, and every other rearrangement was called non-productive. Following IMGT convention, CDR3 was defined as the stretch from the second conserved V-encoded cysteine up to the conserved J-encoded phenylalanine. The earlier analysis of a few hundred of the donors excluded any sequence lacking an unambiguous match to a single V gene segment. In an earlier analysis of 450 to 750 of the donors, a V segment was called functional when productive rearrangements were above 56.7%, and segregating when the standard deviation between donors exceeded 5%. A statistical classification framework was developed to diagnose cytomegalovirus status using the catalog of TCR beta chain sequences. V and J gene assignment, in a later analysis, came from comparing TCR nucleotide sequences with IMGT/GENE-DB human TR gene sequences. In a later analysis, CDR3 sequences and most-parsimonious VDJ recombination scenarios were assigned using the TCRdist pipeline. In a later analysis, each TCR beta chain was defined by its CDR3 amino acid sequence together with its V-gene family, and reads lacking a unique V-gene family were excluded. In a later analysis, a few hundred highly shared, low-generation-probability nucleotide sequences were removed to address suspected cross-contamination and a sequencing artifact. A later analysis calculated a clonal expansion index for each public chain from normalized within-repertoire ranks of inferred template counts. A later analysis computed generation probabilities with a VDJ recombination model fitted to out-of-frame rearrangements, and checked the results against IGoR. In a later analysis, TCR-TCR, TCR-HLA and TCR-CMV co-occurrence was scored with hypergeometric tests, and a repertoire-size bias correction was applied to TCR pairs. A later analysis estimated false discovery rates by permuting HLA or CMV assignments 20 times. In a later analysis, co-occurring TCRs were grouped with DBSCAN, and TCRdist sequence similarity was added when clustering was performed within HLA-allele-positive subsets. For co-occurrence clustering, repertoires with fewer than 30,000 or more than 120,000 public chains were excluded, along with five or six repertoires with anomalous nucleotide sharing. TCRdb re-hosts the immuneACCESS table, in-frame sequences only. Its copies lack some clones; in the studies checked, an unresolved V gene accounts for under half of them, and the cause for the rest is not known. The V and J calls and clone size were taken over from that table, and D and trimming were inferred from the DNA. Across this sample there are over 70,000 clones, with around two thirds seen only once. Jointly, the top ten make up about 10% of the sample.

This sequence originates from a human donor in good health. The sequenced sample consisted of PBMCs. The V and J genes are TRBV30 and TRBJ2-3, with a weak D call of TRBD2 (5 bases match). The CDR3 reads as follows: CACISPGGSTDTQYF. Read as DNA, the sequence is TGTGCCTGTATCTCCCCTGGCGGGAGCACAGATACGCAGTATTTT. Joined to the reference TRBV30 and TRBJ2-3 proteins, this CDR3 gives the full variable domain: SQTIHQWPATLVQPVGSPLSLECTVEGTSNPNLYWYRQAAGRGLQLLFYSVGIGQISSEVPQNLSASRPQDRQFILSSKKLLLSDSGFYLCACISPGGSTDTQYFGPGTRLTVL.